The subject of this entry is one T cell receptor (beta chain). No antigen is known for it. One end of the junction varies from germline; a read error may be responsible. These data come from a study of T cell repertoires in cytomegalovirus infection. Across the whole study: The public TCR beta signatures pointed to both CMV infection and matching HLA type. Findings of the study overall: There were carriers of CMV plus the relevant HLA, and cumulative public TCR beta family frequency identified them. HLA-C-restricted CMV clonotypes gave the most frequent clonotype in two of eight donors.

MiXCR, applied by TCRdb to the reads, yields one record per CDR3 protein. The sample includes about 440,000 distinct CDR3 sequences, roughly a third of them seen just once. This receptor was taken from a human donor in good health (CMV status not recorded). Some clones in this sample may be carry-over from other donors' samples. The sequenced material came from PBMCs.

The DNA of the CDR3 is TGTGCCAGCAGCCAACAGGGGGGGAACACTGAAGCTCTCTTT. Protein product: CASSQQGGNTEALF. This chain uses TRBV7-2 with TRBJ1-1, with 8 bases fitting TRBD1. CDR1 and CDR2 (germline): SGHTA, FQGNSA. The CDR3 is 14 amino acids.